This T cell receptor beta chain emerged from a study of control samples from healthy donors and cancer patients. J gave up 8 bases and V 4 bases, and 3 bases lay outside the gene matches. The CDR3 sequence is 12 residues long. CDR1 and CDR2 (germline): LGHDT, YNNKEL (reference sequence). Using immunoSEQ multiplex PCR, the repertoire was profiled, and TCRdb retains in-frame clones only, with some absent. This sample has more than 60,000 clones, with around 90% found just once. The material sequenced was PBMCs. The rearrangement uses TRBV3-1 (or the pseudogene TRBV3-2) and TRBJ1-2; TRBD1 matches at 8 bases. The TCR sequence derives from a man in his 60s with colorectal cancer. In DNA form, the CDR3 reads TGTGCCAGCAGCCCACGGGACAGGGGCTACACCTTC. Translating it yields CASSPRDRGYTF.